The clone carrying this T cell receptor (beta chain) was picked up a small number of times. Its antigen remains unknown. Germline loops: CDR1 SGHAT, CDR2 FQNNGV. CDR3 length equals 14 residues. The germline V and J ends were trimmed by 2 bases and 2 bases, with 10 bases remaining between them. The data stem from a study of cytomegalovirus exposure and HLA in healthy donors. 60 Vbeta and 13 Jbeta primers were used in PCR. Generated by immunoSEQ multiplex PCR, the TCRdb table keeps only in-frame clones and is missing some. This table holds 200,000 to 300,000 clones, around 81% found once. Likely unrecorded immune exposures existed in these nominally healthy donors. The study's findings and limits: The later analysis indicated that the majority of CMV-associated TCR beta chains appeared HLA-restricted. Prior analysis indicated that the majority of TCR beta V segments exhibited productivity approximately 87% or approximately 30% of the time.

Sequenced sample: PBMCs. V usage is TRBV11-2 and J usage is TRBJ2-7, with D unresolved. The TCR sequence derives from a woman aged 55-69 years in good health and CMV-seropositive. CDR3 in DNA: TGTGCCAGCAGCTTAAACAGTTGGACCTACGAGCAGTACTTC. Its protein is CASSLNSWTYEQYF.